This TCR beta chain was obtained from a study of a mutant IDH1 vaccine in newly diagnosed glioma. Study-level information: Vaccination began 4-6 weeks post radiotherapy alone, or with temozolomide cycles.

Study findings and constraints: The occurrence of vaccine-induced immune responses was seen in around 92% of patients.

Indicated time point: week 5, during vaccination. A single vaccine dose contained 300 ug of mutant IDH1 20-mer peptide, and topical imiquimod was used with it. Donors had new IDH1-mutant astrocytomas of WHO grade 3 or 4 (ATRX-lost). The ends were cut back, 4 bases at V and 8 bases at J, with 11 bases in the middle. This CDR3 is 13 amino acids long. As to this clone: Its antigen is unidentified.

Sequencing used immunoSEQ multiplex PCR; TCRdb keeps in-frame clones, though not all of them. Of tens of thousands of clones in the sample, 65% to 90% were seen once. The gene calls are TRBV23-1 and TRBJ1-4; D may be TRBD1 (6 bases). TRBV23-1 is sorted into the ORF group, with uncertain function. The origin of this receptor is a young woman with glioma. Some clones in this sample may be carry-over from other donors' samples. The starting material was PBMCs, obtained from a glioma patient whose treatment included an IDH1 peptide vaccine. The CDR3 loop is CASSRRGDEKLFF. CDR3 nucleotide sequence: TGCGCCAGCAGTCGGAGGGGGGACGAAAAACTGTTTTTT.